These 2 T cell receptor beta chains originate from one sample sequenced in a study of blood T cell repertoires in COVID-19. Assay used: immunoSEQ multiplex PCR; TCRdb lists only in-frame clones, some missing. In the table there are around 81,000 clones, about 86% of which are singletons. Sequencing was performed on peripheral blood. The receptors come from a woman at least 80 years old with acute or convalescent COVID-19.

The chain is built from TRBV10-3 and TRBJ1-2, with 10 bases that match TRBD1. There are 14 residues in the CDR3. CDR1 and CDR2 (germline): ENHRY, SYGVKD. V gave up 10 bases and J gave up 10 bases; unmatched junction bases: 15. Here the CDR3 reads CATLEGQGTWAYTF. CDR3 coding DNA: TGTGCCACCTTAGAGGGACAGGGGACCTGGGCCTACACCTTC.

The chain carries TRBV11-3 and TRBJ2-1; 13 bases are shared with TRBD2. Germline CDR1 and CDR2: SGHNT and YENEEA. The CDR3 length is 15 residues. Unmatched junction bases numbered 1, after V lost 3 bases and J lost 5 bases. The CDR3 DNA reads TGTGCCAGCAGCTTGGGACTAGCGGGGAACAATGAGCAGTTCTTC. Its protein product is CASSLGLAGNNEQFF.